The clone carrying this T cell receptor beta chain was counted once. Its antigen is not identified. Germline loops: CDR1 MGHRA, CDR2 YSYEKL. V was trimmed by 0 bases and J by 0 bases, leaving 8 bases between them. The CDR3 length is 16 residues. This sample is part of a study of OX40 agonist ivuxolimab in advanced cancers. Whole-study findings and limits: The study found that CD8+ T cells averaged more expanded clones than CD4+.

Here immunoSEQ multiplex PCR was the method, and the copy in TCRdb shows in-frame clones only, minus some. The repertoire holds 71,000 or so clones, roughly 93% seen once, with about 6.7% in the top ten. This TCR was sampled from an adult with an advanced solid tumor such as melanoma, head and neck, liver or kidney cancer. This rearrangement joins TRBV4-1 to TRBJ2-2; D is unresolved. Sequenced here: CD4+ or CD8+ T cells sorted from blood, sampled in a trial of the OX40 agonist ivuxolimab. CDR3 sequence (DNA): TGCGCCAGCAGCCAAGAAACGCAGGCGAACACCGGGGAGCTGTTTTTT. Translating gives CASSQETQANTGELFF.